This T cell receptor beta chain was captured by sequencing in a study of cytomegalovirus exposure and HLA in healthy donors (dated 2017 in TCRdb). About the study as a whole: In an earlier analysis of approximately 640 of the donors, around 300 Gb of sequence data and 90 million to 130 million unique TCR beta sequences from roughly 200 million T cells were reported. Of the roughly 400 genotyped donors, about 80% fell in the genetic ancestry cluster associated with self-reported Caucasian donors. Rather than using new phenotypic data, the later analysis identified candidate immune exposures from TCR beta sequences and from how often those sequences occurred across donors. To decide whether each TCR beta V gene segment behaved as functional or pseudogenic, an earlier analysis of some 600 of the donors relied on high-throughput TCR beta sequencing. In a later analysis, previously published TCR beta repertoires from 550 to 700 donors were re-analyzed and high-resolution HLA genotyping was added so that TCR occurrence patterns could be studied. In addition to the first cohort of about 650 subjects, a separate validation cohort of 120 different subjects was used. Typing coverage varied by locus: about 620-640 donors for A, B, C, DRB1 and DQB1; about 520 for DQA1; more than 600 for DPA1; some 470 for DPB1. HLA typing included class I and class II loci at four-digit resolution. Donor age, sex, ethnicity and CMV serostatus were compiled alongside the repertoire data. The study aimed to test whether cataloging public T cell receptors could reveal signatures of past pathogen exposure. Because of strong linkage in the cohort, roughly 5 DR-DQ haplotypes were treated as single units for association and clustering. On average, roughly 240,000 unique TCR beta nucleotide sequences were sequenced per donor among a few hundred genotyped donors of the cohort, with 15% to 20% of those sequences being non-productive. The T cell repertoires of some 700 subjects were profiled by immunosequencing and related to cytomegalovirus serostatus. To predict cytomegalovirus infection status, the study brought together high-throughput TCR immunosequencing, statistical association of individual TCRs with disease status, and machine learning. All discovery cohort repertoires had been generated using a single sequencing platform. A later genetic analysis used genome-wide SNP genotypes for about 60% of the 666 donors, treating that subset as a discovery cohort. Approximately 300 gigabases of sequencing data and around 87 million unique TCR sequences were included in an early release covering roughly 700 HLA-typed donors.

The study at large found these results: The authors suggested that the approach could potentially be generalized to other disease states and immunological phenotypes. While some public TCRs were present in many individuals, most TCR sequences turned up only very rarely across donors. The study gave a list of 150 to 200 TCR beta chains associated with cytomegalovirus. Immune exposure information for the cohort was limited to CMV serostatus. A later analysis associated about 17,000 TCR beta sequences with specific HLA alleles at a false discovery rate of 0.05. In both the original and validation cohorts, the classifier was reported to diagnose cytomegalovirus status with high specificity and sensitivity. Roughly uniform sequencing depth across donors was assumed in presence/absence analyses, although this assumption may not hold. V-gene and J-gene trimming of TCR beta chains was associated with a missense DCLRE1C variant in a later genetic analysis, and the association was replicated in an independent cohort. A further reported finding was that TCR beta sequences accurately predicted the HLA-A and HLA-B alleles for most subjects in the first cohort. Because counts were too low, seventeen rarely observed V segments, including chromosome 9 orphons, were excluded from the earlier analysis of around 590 of the donors. In a later analysis, most CMV-associated TCR beta chains were found to appear HLA-restricted, with HLA associations seemingly driven largely by CMV exposure. A cluster of highly shared sequence variants was judged likely to represent a technical artifact of the sequencing pipeline. Correlated functional status among segregating V segments might reflect linkage disequilibrium, but an unknown experimental factor could not be ruled out. Broadly in line with IMGT annotations, most TCR beta V segments showed up in productive rearrangements about 90% or about 30% of the time in an earlier analysis of around 600 of the donors. A few of the identified cytomegalovirus-associated TCR beta chains were confirmed in vitro to be specific for cytomegalovirus antigens. Compared with the roughly 700-donor mean, donors in an Asian-associated ancestry cluster had fewer N-insertions in productive TCRs, according to a later genetic analysis. This cohort had only TCR beta chains sequenced, and the lack of alpha or paired-chain data limited which features could be detected. When HLA alleles, especially DR and DQ, strongly co-occurred, TCR associations were difficult to assign to individual alleles. In a later analysis, HLA-associated TCR beta chains were found to be more clonally expanded and to have lower generation probabilities than equally common non-associated chains. In a later analysis, TCR association rates were found to vary across HLA loci, with the most associated TCRs seen for DRB1 alleles and the fewest for HLA-C alleles. Several of the top co-occurrence clusters appeared to be linked to parvovirus B19, influenza, CMV and Epstein-Barr virus, according to a later analysis. HLA typing was unavailable for some donors at each locus, so association tests used only the typed subset.

About this clone itself: Its antigen remains unidentified. Base quality data are lacking; no much larger clone is found one base away.

The library was obtained by the immunoSEQ multiplex PCR assay. The multiplex PCR relied on a mix of 60 forward primers for TCR Vbeta segments and 13 reverse primers for TCR Jbeta segments. The CDR3 region of rearranged TCR beta genes was amplified from genomic DNA by a multiplex PCR assay. Amplified TCR beta libraries were sequenced as 87-base-pair reads on the Illumina HiSeq System. The original methods were these. In a later analysis, around 80 million unique TCR beta chains were counted across the roughly 670 repertoires, and roughly 11 million of these chains were shared by at least two donors. Raw reads were error-corrected and collapsed into unique sequences by a nearest-neighbor algorithm in which closely related sequences were merged to remove PCR and sequencing errors. V, D and J gene segments were assigned by aligning CDR3 sequences to IMGT reference sequences. Each retained sequence needed at least a six-nucleotide match to both a V gene segment and a J gene segment. Rearrangements were called productive when the CDR3 lacked stop codons and stayed in frame with V and J; all others were non-productive. Following IMGT convention, CDR3 was defined as the stretch from the second conserved V-encoded cysteine to the conserved J-encoded phenylalanine. Sequences without an unambiguous match to a single V gene segment were excluded from the earlier analysis of a few hundred of the donors. In an earlier analysis of 587 of the donors, V segments were called functional above 56.7% productive rearrangements and were called segregating when the between-donor standard deviation exceeded 5%. To diagnose cytomegalovirus status from the catalog of TCR beta chain sequences, a statistical classification framework was built. In a later analysis, V and J genes were assigned by comparing TCR nucleotide sequences against IMGT/GENE-DB human TR gene sequences. In a later analysis, CDR3 sequences and most-parsimonious VDJ recombination scenarios were assigned using the TCRdist pipeline. A later analysis defined each TCR beta chain by its CDR3 amino acid sequence plus V-gene family, and excluded reads lacking a unique V-gene family. A later analysis removed 500 to 600 highly shared, low-generation-probability nucleotide sequences to deal with suspected cross-contamination and a sequencing artifact. In a later analysis, a clonal expansion index was calculated for each public chain from normalized within-repertoire ranks of inferred template counts. In a later analysis, generation probabilities were computed with a VDJ recombination model fitted to out-of-frame rearrangements, and the resulting probabilities were checked against IGoR. A later analysis scored TCR-TCR, TCR-HLA and TCR-CMV co-occurrence with hypergeometric tests, applying a repertoire-size bias correction to TCR pairs. A later analysis estimated false discovery rates by permuting HLA or CMV assignments 20 times. In a later analysis, co-occurring TCRs were grouped using DBSCAN, and TCRdist sequence similarity was added for clustering within HLA-allele-positive subsets. For co-occurrence clustering, repertoires with fewer than 30,000 or more than 120,000 public chains were excluded, along with roughly 5 repertoires with anomalous nucleotide sharing. The clones in this table, taken by TCRdb from immuneACCESS, are in-frame only. Not every clone is retained; where verified, under half of the shortfall comes from an unresolved V gene, and the cause of the rest is unknown. V, J and clone size are those of that table, while D and trimming were read from the DNA. For this sample the table gives over 90,000 clones, of which 65% to 75% were detected only once. The ten largest clones capture roughly an eighth of the sample.

The cohort was made up of about 670 healthy bone marrow donors. All cohort members were sampled while nominally healthy, although unrecorded immune exposures were likely present. The donor tested CMV seropositive, placing the donor among the roughly 270 seropositive members of the cohort. Every donor gave a peripheral blood sample, and the peripheral blood mononuclear cells from that sample were used for TCR beta sequencing. Genomic DNA extraction from the blood cell samples was performed with the Qiagen DNeasy Blood Extraction Kit. Sequenced: PBMCs. The sequence derives from a woman in her sixties or seventies in good health and CMV-seropositive.

CDR3 sequence: CASSLVSGSNGEQFF. The DNA reads as follows: TGTGCCAGCAGCTTAGTCTCAGGGTCGAACGGTGAGCAGTTCTTC. The V and J genes are TRBV11-2 and TRBJ2-1, with TRBD1 perhaps the D gene, on 5 matching bases. CDR1 and CDR2, per the germline V gene, are SGHAT and FQNNGV. Including cysteine and phenylalanine, the CDR3 has 15 amino acids. The DNA shown is the 45-base CDR3, in frame from base 1. V is pared back by 1 base and J by 9 bases, with 16 bases lying between the germline termini.